This T cell receptor beta chain is drawn from a study of T cell responses to AZD1222 COVID-19 vaccine. Whole-study results and caveats: Just a handful of people given AZD1222 tested seropositive at baseline.

This table comes from immunoSEQ multiplex PCR, and its TCRdb copy is limited to in-frame clones, with some not included. The profile shows over 150,000 clones, roughly nine tenths of them singletons. As for this clone: What it binds is not known.

Germline lookup yields CDR1 SNHLY and CDR2 FYNNEI. Trimming left V 11 bases short and J 6 bases short, with 22 bases between. The CDR3 is 14 residues long. This receptor was obtained from an adult in good health. The material was peripheral blood, obtained on day 0 of AZD1222 vaccination. The rearrangement uses TRBV2 and TRBJ1-2, with D possibly matching TRBD1 (6 bases). This CDR3 is CASKGWGAQNGYTF. DNA of the CDR3: TGTGCCTCAAAAGGGTGGGGGGCGCAGAATGGCTACACCTTC.